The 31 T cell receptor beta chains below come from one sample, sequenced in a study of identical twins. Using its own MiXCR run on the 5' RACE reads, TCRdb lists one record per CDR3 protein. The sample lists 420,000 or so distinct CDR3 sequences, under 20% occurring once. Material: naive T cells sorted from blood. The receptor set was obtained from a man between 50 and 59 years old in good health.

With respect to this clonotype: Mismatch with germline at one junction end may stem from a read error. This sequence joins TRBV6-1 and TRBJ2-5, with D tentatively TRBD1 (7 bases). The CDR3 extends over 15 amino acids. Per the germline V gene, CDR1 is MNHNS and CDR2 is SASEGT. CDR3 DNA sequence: TGTGCCATCAGTATTTCAGGGGGGAGGATGGAGACCCAGTACTTC. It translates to CAISISGGRMETQYF.

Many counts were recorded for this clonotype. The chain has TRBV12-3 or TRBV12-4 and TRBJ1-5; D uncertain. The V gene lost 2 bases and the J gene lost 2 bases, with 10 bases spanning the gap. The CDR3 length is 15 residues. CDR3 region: CASSLSGMGNQPQHF. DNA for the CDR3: TGTGCCAGCAGTTTATCGGGTATGGGCAATCAGCCCCAGCATTTT.

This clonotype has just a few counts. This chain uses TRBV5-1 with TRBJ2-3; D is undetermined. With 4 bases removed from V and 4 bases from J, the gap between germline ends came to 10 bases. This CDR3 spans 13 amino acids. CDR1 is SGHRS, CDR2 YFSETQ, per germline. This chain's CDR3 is CASSLDWADTQYF. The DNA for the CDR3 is TGCGCCAGCAGCCTTGATTGGGCAGATACGCAGTATTTT.

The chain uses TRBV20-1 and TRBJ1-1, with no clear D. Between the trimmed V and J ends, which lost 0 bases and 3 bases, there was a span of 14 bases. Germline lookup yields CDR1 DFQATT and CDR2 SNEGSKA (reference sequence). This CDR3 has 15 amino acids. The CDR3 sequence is CSAREVLGRDTEAFF. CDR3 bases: TGCAGTGCTAGAGAGGTCCTAGGGCGCGACACTGAAGCTTTCTTT.

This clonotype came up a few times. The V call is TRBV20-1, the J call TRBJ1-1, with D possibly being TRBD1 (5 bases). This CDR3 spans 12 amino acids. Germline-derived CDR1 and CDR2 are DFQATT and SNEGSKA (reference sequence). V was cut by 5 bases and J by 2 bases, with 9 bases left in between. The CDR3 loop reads CSALTDNTEAFF. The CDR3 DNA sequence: TGCAGTGCTTTGACAGACAACACTGAAGCTTTCTTT.

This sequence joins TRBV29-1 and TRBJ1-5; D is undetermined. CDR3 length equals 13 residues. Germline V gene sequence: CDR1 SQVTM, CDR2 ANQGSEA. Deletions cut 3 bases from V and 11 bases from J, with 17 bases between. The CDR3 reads CSVEVNSNQAQHF. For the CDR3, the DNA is TGCAGCGTTGAGGTTAATAGCAACCAGGCCCAGCATTTT.

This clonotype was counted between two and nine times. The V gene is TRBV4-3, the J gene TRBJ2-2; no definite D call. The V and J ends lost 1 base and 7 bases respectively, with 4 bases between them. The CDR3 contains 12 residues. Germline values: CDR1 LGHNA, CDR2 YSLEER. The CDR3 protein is CASSQVHGELFF. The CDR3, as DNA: TGCGCCAGCAGCCAAGTGCACGGGGAGCTGTTTTTT.

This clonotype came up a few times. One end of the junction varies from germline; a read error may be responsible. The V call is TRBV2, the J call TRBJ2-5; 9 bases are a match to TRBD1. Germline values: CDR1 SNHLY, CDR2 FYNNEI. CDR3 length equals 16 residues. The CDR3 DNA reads TGTGCCAGCAGTGACGGCACAGGGGGCTACCAGGAGACCCAGTACTTC. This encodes CASSDGTGGYQETQYF.

DNA of the CDR3: TGTGCCAGCAGCTTAGGGAACGGGGCGGTCTACGAGCAGTACTTC. Its translation: CASSLGNGAVYEQYF. The chain uses TRBV7-2 and TRBJ2-7; TRBD1 or TRBD2 may be the D gene (5 bases each). The CDR3 has 15 residues. From germline, CDR1 is SGHTA and CDR2 FQGNSA. Trimming cost V 1 base and J 3 bases, with 13 bases left between them.

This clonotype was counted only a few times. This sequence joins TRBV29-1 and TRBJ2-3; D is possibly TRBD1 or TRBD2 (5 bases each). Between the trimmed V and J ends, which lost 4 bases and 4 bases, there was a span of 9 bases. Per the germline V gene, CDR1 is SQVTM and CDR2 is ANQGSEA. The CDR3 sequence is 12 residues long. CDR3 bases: TGCAGCGTTGTCTGGGGGTCAGATACGCAGTATTTT. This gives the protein CSVVWGSDTQYF.

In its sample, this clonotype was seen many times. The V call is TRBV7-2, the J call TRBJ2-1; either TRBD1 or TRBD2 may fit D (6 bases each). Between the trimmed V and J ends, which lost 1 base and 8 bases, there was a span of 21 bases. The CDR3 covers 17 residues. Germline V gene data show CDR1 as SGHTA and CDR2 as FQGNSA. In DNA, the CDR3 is TGTGCCAGCAGCTTAGTTTCCCGAGGGGGGTCTGGTTATGAGCAGTTCTTC. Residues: CASSLVSRGGSGYEQFF.

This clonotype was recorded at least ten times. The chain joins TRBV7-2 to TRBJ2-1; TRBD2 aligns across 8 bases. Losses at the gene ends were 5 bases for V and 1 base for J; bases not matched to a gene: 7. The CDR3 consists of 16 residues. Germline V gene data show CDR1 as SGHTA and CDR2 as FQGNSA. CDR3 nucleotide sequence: TGTGCCAGCAGCCCCCGGGAGGGGAGTTCCTACAATGAGCAGTTCTTC. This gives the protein CASSPREGSSYNEQFF.

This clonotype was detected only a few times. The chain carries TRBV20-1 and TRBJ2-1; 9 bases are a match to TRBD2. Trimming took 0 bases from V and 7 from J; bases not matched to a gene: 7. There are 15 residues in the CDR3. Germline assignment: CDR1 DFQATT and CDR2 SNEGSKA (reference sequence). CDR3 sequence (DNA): TGCAGTGCTAGAGATATGACTAGCGGTCGTAATGAGCAGTTCTTC. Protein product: CSARDMTSGRNEQFF.

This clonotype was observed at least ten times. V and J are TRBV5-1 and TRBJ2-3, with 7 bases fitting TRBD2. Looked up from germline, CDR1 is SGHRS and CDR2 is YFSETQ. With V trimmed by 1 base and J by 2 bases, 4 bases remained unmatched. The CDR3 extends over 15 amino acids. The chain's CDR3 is CASSLTGLPTDTQYF. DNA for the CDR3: TGCGCCAGCAGCTTGACGGGACTACCCACAGATACGCAGTATTTT.

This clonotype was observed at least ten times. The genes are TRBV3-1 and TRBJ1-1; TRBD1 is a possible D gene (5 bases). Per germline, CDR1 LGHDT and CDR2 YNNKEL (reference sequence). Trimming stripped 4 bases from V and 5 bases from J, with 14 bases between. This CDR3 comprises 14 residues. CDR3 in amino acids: CASSRGVGGTEAFF. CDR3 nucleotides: TGTGCCAGCAGCCGGGGCGTGGGAGGGACTGAAGCTTTCTTT.

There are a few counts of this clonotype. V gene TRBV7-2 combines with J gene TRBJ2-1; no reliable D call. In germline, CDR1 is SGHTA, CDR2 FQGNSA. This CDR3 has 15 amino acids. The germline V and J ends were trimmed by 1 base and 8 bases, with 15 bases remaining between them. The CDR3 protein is CASSLELFRTHEQFF. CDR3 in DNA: TGTGCCAGCAGCTTAGAATTATTTAGGACGCATGAGCAGTTCTTC.

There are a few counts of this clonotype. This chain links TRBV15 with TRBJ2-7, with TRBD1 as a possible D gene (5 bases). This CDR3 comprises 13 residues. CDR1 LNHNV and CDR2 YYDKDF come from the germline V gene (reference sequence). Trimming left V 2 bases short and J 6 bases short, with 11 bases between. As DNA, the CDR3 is TGTGCCACCAGCAGAACCAGGGTCGTCGAGCAGTACTTC. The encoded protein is CATSRTRVVEQYF.

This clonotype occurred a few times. The CDR3 bases are TGTGCCAGCAGGTCAGGGGTCACTGAAGCTTTCTTT. Residues: CASRSGVTEAFF. The rearrangement links TRBV6-2 or TRBV6-3 to TRBJ1-1; weak D call: TRBD1 (6 bases). CDR1 is MNHEY and CDR2 is SVGEGT in the germline V gene. Trimming took 6 bases from V and 4 from J, leaving 9 bases between them. CDR3 length: 12 amino acids.

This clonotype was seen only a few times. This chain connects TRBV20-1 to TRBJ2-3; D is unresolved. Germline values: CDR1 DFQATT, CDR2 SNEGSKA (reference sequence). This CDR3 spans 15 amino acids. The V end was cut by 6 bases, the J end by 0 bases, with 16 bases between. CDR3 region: CSAEGRVPSTDTQYF. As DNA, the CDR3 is TGCAGTGCCGAAGGACGAGTCCCTAGCACAGATACGCAGTATTTT.

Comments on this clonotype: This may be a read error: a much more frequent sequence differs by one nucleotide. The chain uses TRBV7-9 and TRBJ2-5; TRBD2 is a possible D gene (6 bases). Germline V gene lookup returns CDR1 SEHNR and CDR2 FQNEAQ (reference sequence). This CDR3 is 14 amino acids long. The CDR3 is CASSLVAGKEAQYF. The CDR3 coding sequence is TGTGCCAGCAGCTTAGTTGCGGGGAAAGAGGCCCAGTACTTC. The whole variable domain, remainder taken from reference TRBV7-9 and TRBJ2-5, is DTGVSQNPRHKITKRGQNVTFRCDPISEHNRLYWYRQTLGQGPEFLTYFQNEAQLEKSRLLSDRFSAERPKGSFSTLEIQRTEQGDSAMYLCASSLVAGKEAQYFGPGTRLLVL.

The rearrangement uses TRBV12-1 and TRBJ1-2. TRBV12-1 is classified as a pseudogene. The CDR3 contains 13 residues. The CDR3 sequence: CASSIGENYGYTF. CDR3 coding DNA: TGCGCCAGCAGTATCGGGGAGAACTATGGCTACACCTTC.

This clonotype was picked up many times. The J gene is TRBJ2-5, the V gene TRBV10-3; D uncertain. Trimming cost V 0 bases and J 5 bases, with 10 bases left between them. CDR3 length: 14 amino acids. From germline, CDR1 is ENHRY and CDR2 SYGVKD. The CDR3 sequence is CAISESSLGETQYF. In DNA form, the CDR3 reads TGTGCCATCAGTGAGTCGAGTCTAGGGGAGACCCAGTACTTC.

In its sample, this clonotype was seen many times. The CDR3 loop is CASSLWTGTEAFF. CDR3 nucleotides: TGTGCCAGCAGCTTATGGACAGGGACTGAAGCTTTCTTT. This chain connects TRBV5-5 to TRBJ1-1, with 8 bases fitting TRBD1. Germline lookup yields CDR1 SGHKS and CDR2 YYEKEE (reference sequence). The CDR3 is 13 amino acids. J was trimmed by 5 bases and V by 2 bases; bases with no gene match: 2.

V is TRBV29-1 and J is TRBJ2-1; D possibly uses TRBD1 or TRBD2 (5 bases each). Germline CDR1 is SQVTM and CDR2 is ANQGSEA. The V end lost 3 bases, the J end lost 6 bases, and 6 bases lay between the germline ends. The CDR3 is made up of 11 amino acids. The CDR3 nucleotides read TGCAGCGTTGAGAGGGGCAATGAGCAGTTCTTC. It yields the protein CSVERGNEQFF.

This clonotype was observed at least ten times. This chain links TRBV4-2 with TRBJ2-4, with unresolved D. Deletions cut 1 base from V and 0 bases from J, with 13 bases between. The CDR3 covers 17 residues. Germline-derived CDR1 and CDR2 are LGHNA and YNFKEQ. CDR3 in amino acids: CASSQGGLMVAKNIQYF. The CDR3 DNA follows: TGTGCCAGCAGCCAAGGCGGCTTGATGGTAGCCAAAAACATTCAGTACTTC.

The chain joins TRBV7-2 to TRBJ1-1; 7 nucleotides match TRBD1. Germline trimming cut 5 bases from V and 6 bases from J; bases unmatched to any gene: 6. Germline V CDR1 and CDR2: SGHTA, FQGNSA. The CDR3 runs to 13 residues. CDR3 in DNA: TGTGCCAGCAGCATTGGACAGGCCCCTGAAGCTTTCTTT. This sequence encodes CASSIGQAPEAFF.

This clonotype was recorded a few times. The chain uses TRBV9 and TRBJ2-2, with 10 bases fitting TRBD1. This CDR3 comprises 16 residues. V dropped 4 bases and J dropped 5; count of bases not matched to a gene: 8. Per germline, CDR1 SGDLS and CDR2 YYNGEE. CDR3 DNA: TGTGCCAGCAGCCCAGGACAGGGGGGTTTGACCGGGGAGCTGTTTTTT. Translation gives CASSPGQGGLTGELFF.

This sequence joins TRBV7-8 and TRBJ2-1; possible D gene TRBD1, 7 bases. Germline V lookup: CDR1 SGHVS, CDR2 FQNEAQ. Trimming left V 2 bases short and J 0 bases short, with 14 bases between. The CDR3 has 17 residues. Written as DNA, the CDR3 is TGTGCCAGCAGCTTATTGGGGGGACAGAGCTCCTACAATGAGCAGTTCTTC. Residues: CASSLLGGQSSYNEQFF.

Here the CDR3 DNA reads TGCAGCACCTATGGGAGTAATTCCTACGAGCAGTACTTC. This codes for CSTYGSNSYEQYF. V gene TRBV29-1 combines with J gene TRBJ2-7; tentatively, D is TRBD2 (5 bases). The germline V gene has CDR1 SQVTM and CDR2 ANQGSEA. Trimming removed 8 bases at V and 1 base at J, with 15 bases between. This CDR3 is built from 13 residues.

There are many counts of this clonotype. The CDR3, as DNA: TGCGCCAGCAGCTTGGACCAGGGGGCCTACGAGCAGTACTTC. Its protein product is CASSLDQGAYEQYF. The chain has TRBV5-1 and TRBJ2-7; 7 positions match TRBD1. This CDR3 region has 14 residues. Unmatched junction bases numbered 2, after V lost 0 bases and J lost 2 bases. From germline, CDR1 is SGHRS and CDR2 YFSETQ.

The CDR3 coding sequence is TGTGCCAGCAGTTTAGTCGGGGGAGTAACCTACAATGAGCAGTTCTTC. Translation: CASSLVGGVTYNEQFF. This chain joins TRBV12-3 or TRBV12-4 and TRBJ2-1; tentatively, D is TRBD2 (6 bases). With 1 base removed from V and 2 bases from J, the gap between germline ends came to 12 bases. The CDR3 length is 16 residues.